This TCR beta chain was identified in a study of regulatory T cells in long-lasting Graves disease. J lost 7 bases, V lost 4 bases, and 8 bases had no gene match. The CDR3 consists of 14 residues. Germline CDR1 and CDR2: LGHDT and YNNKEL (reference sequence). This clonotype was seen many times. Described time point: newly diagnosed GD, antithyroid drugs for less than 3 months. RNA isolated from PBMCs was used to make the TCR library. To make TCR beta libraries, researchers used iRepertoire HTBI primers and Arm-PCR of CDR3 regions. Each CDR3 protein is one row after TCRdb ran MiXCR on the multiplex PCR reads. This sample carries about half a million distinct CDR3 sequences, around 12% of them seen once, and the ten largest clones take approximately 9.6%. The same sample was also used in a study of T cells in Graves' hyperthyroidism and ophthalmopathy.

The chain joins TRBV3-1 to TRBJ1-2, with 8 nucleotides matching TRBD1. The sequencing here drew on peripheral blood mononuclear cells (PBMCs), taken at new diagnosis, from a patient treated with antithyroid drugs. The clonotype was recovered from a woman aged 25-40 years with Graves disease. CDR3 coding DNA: TGTGCCAGCAGCCGACGGGACAGGACGATTGGCTACACCTTC. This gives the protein CASSRRDRTIGYTF. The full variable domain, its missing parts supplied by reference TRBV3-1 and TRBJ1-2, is DTAVSQTPKYLVTQMGNDKSIKCEQNLGHDTMYWYKQDSKKFLKIMFSYNNKELIINETVPNRFSPKSPDKAHLNLHINSLELGDSAVYFCASSRRDRTIGYTFGSGTRLTVV.